This TCR beta chain stems from a study of blood T cell repertoires in COVID-19. Whole-study context: Whether acute or convalescent, the COVID-19 samples came from the United States, Italy and Spain. T cells, B-cell-depleted T cells, or PBMCs provided the cDNA or gDNA that served as material.

The junction had 5 bases not matched to a gene; V was cut back by 3 bases and J by 6 bases. Looked up from germline, CDR1 is SGHNT and CDR2 is YYREEE (reference sequence). This CDR3 has 16 amino acids. Source study methods: Amplification with reference gene primers provided the estimates of nucleated cell counts. The table came from immunoSEQ multiplex PCR; TCRdb's copy has only in-frame clones and leaves some out. Clone size and V and J calls were adopted from that table, with D and trimming inferred from the DNA. This sample has approximately 260,000 clones, with roughly nine tenths found just once.

The J gene is TRBJ2-2, the V gene TRBV5-4; 13 bases agree with TRBD2. The TCR sequence derives from a man between 18 and 35 years old with active or convalescent COVID-19. The sample consisted of peripheral blood. The CDR3 region is CASSSGLAGEAGELFF. CDR3 DNA: TGTGCCAGCAGCTCTGGACTAGCGGGAGAGGCCGGGGAGCTGTTTTTT.